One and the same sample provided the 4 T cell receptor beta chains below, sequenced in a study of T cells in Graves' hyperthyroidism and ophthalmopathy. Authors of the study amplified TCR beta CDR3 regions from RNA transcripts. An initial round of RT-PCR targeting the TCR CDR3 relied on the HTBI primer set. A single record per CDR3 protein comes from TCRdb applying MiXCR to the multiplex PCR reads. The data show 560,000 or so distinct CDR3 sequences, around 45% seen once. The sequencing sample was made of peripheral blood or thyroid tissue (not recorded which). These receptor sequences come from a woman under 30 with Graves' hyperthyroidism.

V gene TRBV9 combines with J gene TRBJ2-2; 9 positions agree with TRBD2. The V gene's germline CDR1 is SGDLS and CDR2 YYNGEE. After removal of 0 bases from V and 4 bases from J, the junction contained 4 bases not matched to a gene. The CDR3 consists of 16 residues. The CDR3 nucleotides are TGTGCCAGCAGCGTAGACAGCGGGAGGCCCACCGGGGAGCTGTTTTTT. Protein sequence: CASSVDSGRPTGELFF.

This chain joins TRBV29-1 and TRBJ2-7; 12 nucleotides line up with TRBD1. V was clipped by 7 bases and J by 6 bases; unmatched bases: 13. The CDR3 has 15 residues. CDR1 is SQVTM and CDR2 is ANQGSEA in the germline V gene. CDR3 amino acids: CSATVHRDRGREQYF. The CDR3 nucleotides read TGCAGCGCCACAGTTCACCGGGACAGGGGGCGCGAGCAGTACTTC.

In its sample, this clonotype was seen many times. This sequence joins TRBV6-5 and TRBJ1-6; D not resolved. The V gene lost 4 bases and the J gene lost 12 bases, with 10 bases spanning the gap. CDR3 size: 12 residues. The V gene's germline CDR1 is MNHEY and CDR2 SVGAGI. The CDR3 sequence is CASSSLQGPLHF. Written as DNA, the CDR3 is TGTGCCAGCAGTTCGTTGCAAGGACCCCTCCACTTT.

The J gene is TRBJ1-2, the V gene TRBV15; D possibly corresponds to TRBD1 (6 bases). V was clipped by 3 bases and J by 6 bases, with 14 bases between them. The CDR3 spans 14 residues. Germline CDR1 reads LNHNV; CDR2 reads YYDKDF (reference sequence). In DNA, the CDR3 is TGTGCCACCAGCAGGGACAGCGGTTTGCATGGCTACACCTTC. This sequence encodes CATSRDSGLHGYTF.